The present TCR beta chain was sequenced within a study of cytomegalovirus exposure and HLA in healthy donors. Study findings and constraints: It was reported that the classifier diagnosed cytomegalovirus status with high specificity and sensitivity in both the original and validation cohorts.

The CDR3 contains 15 residues. The ends were cut back, 4 bases at V and 4 bases at J, with 14 bases in the middle. The germline gives CDR1 SGHNT, CDR2 YYREEE (reference sequence). The protocol was immunoSEQ multiplex PCR, while the TCRdb copy is restricted to in-frame clones and leaves out a portion. The sample has fewer than 90,000 clones, approximately 95% seen once. In the case of this clone: No antigen is known for it.

The chain carries TRBV5-4 and TRBJ1-4, with TRBD1 as a possible D gene (5 bases). Sequenced material: PBMCs. The receptor was derived from a woman in her late teens or twenties in good health and CMV-seropositive. CDR3 sequence reads: CASSVRPGVNEKLFF. The CDR3 DNA follows: TGTGCCAGCAGCGTACGCCCGGGGGTTAATGAAAAACTGTTTTTT.